This T cell receptor (beta chain) is drawn from a study of T-cell reconstitution after alpha-beta-depleted transplantation in children. This clonotype was observed a few times. During its preparation, the TCRbeta library received unique molecular identifiers. TCRdb recomputed calls from the PCR reads with MiXCR, one row per CDR3 protein. The sample lists fewer than 150,000 distinct CDR3 sequences, roughly 9.7% occurring once. The V gene lost 5 bases and the J gene lost 1 base, with 7 bases spanning the gap. The CDR3 totals 13 residues. CDR1 is SGHTA and CDR2 is FQGTGA in the germline V gene. The sample consisted of PBMCs, mostly from graft donor cells, taken 180 days after TCRalphabeta/CD19-depleted stem cell transplant. The V gene is TRBV7-3, the J gene TRBJ2-3, with unresolved D. The sequence was collected from a girl under two years old who had a stem cell transplant for combined immunodeficiency, so the T cells may come from the graft donor. CDR3 coding DNA: TGTGCCAGCAGCCCCCGGGGCACAGATACGCAGTATTTT. Translation: CASSPRGTDTQYF.